Presented here are 23 T cell receptor beta chains from one specimen sequenced in a study of blood T cells in healthy people across ages. PCR was performed a second time for roughly 7 to 11 cycles using a sample-barcoded 5' primer and a J-beta primer mix. TCRdb reprocessed the 5' RACE reads via MiXCR and lists one record per CDR3 protein. The sample includes around 1,000,000 distinct CDR3 sequences, 20% to 25% seen only once; the top ten take approximately 0.79%. This same sample was also taken into another study, of T cells of mothers and their children.

The sample comprised blood. The source of these receptors is a girl aged 2 to 10 in good health.

Only a few counts were recorded for this clonotype. CDR3 amino acids: CASSLPGTGGNTIYF. The CDR3 DNA is TGTGCCAGCAGTTTACCCGGGACAGGAGGAAACACCATATATTTT. This chain connects TRBV28 to TRBJ1-3, with 8 bases that match TRBD1. In germline, CDR1 is MDHEN, CDR2 SYDVKM. This CDR3 comprises 15 residues. V dropped 2 bases and J dropped 4; count of bases not matched to a gene: 4.

On this clonotype itself: This clone may be a read error of a much larger clone one base away. V usage is TRBV9 and J usage is TRBJ1-4; D not resolved. CDR1 and CDR2 from the germline V gene are SGDLS and YYNGEE. The CDR3 length is 15 residues. CDR3 in amino acids: CARSADLATNEKLFF. The CDR3 DNA follows: TGTGCCCGCAGCGCTGACCTGGCAACTAATGAAAAACTGTTTTTT.

The chain has TRBV28 and TRBJ2-2; D not certain. Trimming removed 6 bases at V and 5 bases at J, with 16 bases between. The CDR3 has 15 amino acids. Germline V gene data show CDR1 as MDHEN and CDR2 as SYDVKM. The CDR3 region is CASSQVFVKTGELFF. The CDR3 DNA follows: TGTGCCAGCAGCCAAGTGTTCGTAAAGACCGGGGAGCTGTTTTTT.

This clonotype was observed a few times. The J gene is TRBJ2-3, the V gene TRBV7-9, with D hard to call. Trimming stripped 6 bases from V and 4 bases from J, with 26 bases between. Germline CDR1 and CDR2: SEHNR and FQNEAQ (reference sequence). The CDR3 is 18 amino acids. The chain's CDR3 is CASRGRLKGSVMADTQYF. CDR3 nucleotides: TGTGCCAGCAGAGGACGACTGAAGGGATCTGTCATGGCAGATACGCAGTATTTT.

This clonotype occurred a few times. The chain couples TRBV7-2 to TRBJ2-4, with D tentatively TRBD2 (5 bases). With 2 bases removed from V and 7 bases from J, the gap between germline ends came to 30 bases. CDR3 length equals 20 residues. The germline V gene has CDR1 SGHTA and CDR2 FQGNSA. The CDR3 coding sequence is TGTGCCAGCAGCTTATACGCCGCCGAGGAGAGCGGTCCCCTGTGGAACATTCAGTACTTC. Its protein product is CASSLYAAEESGPLWNIQYF.

The chain employs TRBV28 and TRBJ2-1; D is possibly TRBD2 (6 bases). CDR3 length: 14 amino acids. Germline V CDR1 and CDR2: MDHEN, SYDVKM. The V end lost 3 bases, the J end lost 4 bases, and 10 bases lay between the germline ends. In DNA, the CDR3 is TGTGCCAGCAGTTTTCCTGGGGGGTACAATGAGCAGTTCTTC. Protein sequence: CASSFPGGYNEQFF. Supplemented by reference TRBV28 and TRBJ2-1, the full variable domain reads DVKVTQSSRYLVKRTGEKVFLECVQDMDHENMFWYRQDPGLGLRLIYFSYDVKMKEKGDIPEGYSVSREKKERFSLILESASTNQTSMYLCASSFPGGYNEQFFGPGTRLTVL.

This clonotype was observed many times. The chain uses TRBV5-1 and TRBJ2-2; D gene uncertain. Germline V CDR1 and CDR2: SGHRS, YFSETQ. The length of the CDR3 is 16 residues. Trimming pared 0 bases from V and 1 base from J, leaving 10 bases between. Here the CDR3 reads CASSLGPTGNTGELFF. In DNA, the CDR3 is TGCGCCAGCAGCTTGGGCCCGACGGGGAACACCGGGGAGCTGTTTTTT.

The table lists this clonotype with a few counts. This chain links TRBV29-1 with TRBJ2-5, with TRBD2 as a possible D gene (5 bases). The CDR3 sequence is 15 residues long. The ends were cut back, 6 bases at V and 4 bases at J, with 21 bases in the middle. Germline values: CDR1 SQVTM, CDR2 ANQGSEA. CDR3 nucleotides: TGCAGCGTCTTCAAAGAATGGGGAGTTCGAGAGACCCAGTACTTC. It yields the protein CSVFKEWGVRETQYF.

This clonotype was seen only a few times. V and J are TRBV27 and TRBJ2-2; D is unresolved. The CDR3 loop spans 16 amino acids. Trimming stripped 6 bases from V and 4 bases from J, with 18 bases between. Germline V gene data show CDR1 as MNHEY and CDR2 as SMNVEV (reference sequence). In DNA, the CDR3 is TGTGCCAGCAGACCCGTCGGACGTTTCTTCACCGGGGAGCTGTTTTTT. It specifies CASRPVGRFFTGELFF.

The chain is built from TRBV7-9 and TRBJ1-1; D is uncertain. The germline CDR1 and CDR2 sequences are SEHNR and FQNEAQ (reference sequence). The CDR3 runs 11 residues. The V end was cut by 10 bases, the J end by 2 bases, with 8 bases between. CDR3 sequence: CATRLNTEAFF. CDR3 bases: TGTGCCACCCGTCTCAACACTGAAGCTTTCTTT.

This clonotype was recorded a few times. For the CDR3, the DNA is TGTGCCAGCACCTACGGGGGCAGACCCTATGGCTACACCTTC. Protein product: CASTYGGRPYGYTF. V is TRBV7-8 and J is TRBJ1-2, with a weak D call TRBD1 (6 bases). V lost 7 bases and J lost 4, with 16 bases in between. The CDR3 has 14 residues. Germline CDR1 SGHVS, CDR2 FQNEAQ.

This clonotype has a handful of counts. The rearrangement uses TRBV3-1 and TRBJ1-2; D is possibly TRBD1 (6 bases). Looked up from germline, CDR1 is LGHDT and CDR2 is YNNKEL (reference sequence). Trimming cost V 6 bases and J 6 bases, with 23 bases left between them. This CDR3 has 16 residues. The CDR3 sequence is CASSPHPTSTGHGYTF. Here the CDR3 DNA reads TGTGCCAGCAGTCCGCATCCCACATCGACAGGACATGGCTACACCTTC.

The chain links TRBV2 to TRBJ2-1; TRBD1 agrees at 7 bases. V was pared by 8 bases and J by 0 bases, with 7 bases of the junction left unmatched. The CDR3 runs 15 residues. Germline-derived CDR1 and CDR2 are SNHLY and FYNNEI. The CDR3 sequence is CASAGQASSYNEQFF. CDR3 coding DNA: TGTGCCAGCGCTGGACAGGCTAGCTCCTACAATGAGCAGTTCTTC.

This clonotype was counted many times. This chain links TRBV7-3 with TRBJ2-7, with D possibly matching TRBD1 (6 bases). The CDR3 is 14 residues long. CDR1 is SGHTA and CDR2 is FQGTGA in the germline V gene. Trimming cost V 4 bases and J 1 base, with 11 bases left between them. This chain's CDR3 is CASSSQGLSYEQYF. The CDR3 region has the DNA TGTGCCAGCAGCTCACAGGGTCTTTCCTACGAGCAGTACTTC.

The V call is TRBV6-4, the J call TRBJ2-1, with D maybe TRBD1 (7 bases). CDR1 and CDR2 from the germline V gene are MRHNA and SNTAGT. The CDR3 length is 15 residues. V shed 4 bases and J shed 0 bases, with 10 bases lying between them. In DNA form, the CDR3 reads TGTGCCAGCAGTGGGGGGGACAGCTCCTACAATGAGCAGTTCTTC. This gives the protein CASSGGDSSYNEQFF.

V and J are TRBV12-3 or TRBV12-4 and TRBJ1-5; TRBD1 might be the D (5 bases). V was pared by 4 bases and J by 0 bases, with 7 bases between. The CDR3 length is 14 residues. The CDR3 DNA reads TGTGCCAGCAGTTCGACAGTTAGCAATCAGCCCCAGCATTTT. As protein: CASSSTVSNQPQHF.

With respect to this clonotype: This sequence may be a read error, since a much larger clone differs from it by one base. The chain has TRBV4-3 and TRBJ1-4; D is unclear. The V gene's germline CDR1 is LGHNA and CDR2 YSLEER. There are 12 residues in the CDR3. The CDR3 bases are TGCACCAGCAGCCAAACCAAGGAAAAACTGTTTTTT. Its protein is CTSSQTKEKLFF.

The gene calls are TRBV28 and TRBJ1-2; possibly TRBD1 for D (6 bases). This CDR3 contains 15 residues. Germline CDR1 and CDR2: MDHEN and SYDVKM. Trimming removed 3 bases at V and 3 bases at J, with 14 bases between. This CDR3 is CASSLGAVSYYGYTF. CDR3 sequence (DNA): TGTGCCAGCAGTTTGGGGGCAGTGAGTTACTATGGCTACACCTTC.

This clonotype has more than one count but fewer than ten. V is TRBV11-2 and J is TRBJ2-5; 10 bases map to TRBD2. The CDR3 contains 19 residues. The germline V gene has CDR1 SGHAT and CDR2 FQNNGV. V lost 2 bases and J lost 6; bases outside the gene matches: 18. CDR3 residues: CASSLYPRASGSGRKTQYF. The CDR3 DNA sequence: TGTGCCAGCAGCTTATATCCCCGGGCTAGCGGGAGTGGGAGAAAGACCCAGTACTTC.

V and J are TRBV27 and TRBJ1-1; 7 bases are a match to TRBD1. J gave up 3 bases and V 5 bases, and 6 bases lay outside the gene matches. Germline assignment: CDR1 MNHEY and CDR2 SMNVEV (reference sequence). The CDR3 is made up of 14 amino acids. DNA for the CDR3: TGTGCCAGCAGTGGTTACAGGGGTTACACTGAAGCTTTCTTT. Protein: CASSGYRGYTEAFF.

The chain combines TRBV20-1 with TRBJ1-5; D is unclear. Germline loops: CDR1 DFQATT, CDR2 SNEGSKA (reference sequence). Trimming removed 1 base from V and 9 bases from J, with 7 bases in between. This CDR3 is built from 11 residues. DNA of the CDR3: TGCAGTGCTAGAGGAGAAGGGCCCCAGCATTTT. This gives the protein CSARGEGPQHF.

This clonotype was counted only a few times. This rearrangement joins TRBV7-9 to TRBJ2-6, with unresolved D. The CDR3 is 13 amino acids. The germline CDR1 and CDR2 sequences are SEHNR and FQNEAQ (reference sequence). V lost 6 bases to trimming and J lost 7 bases, with 10 bases between them. DNA for the CDR3: TGTGCCAGCAGTCAGACACAAGCCAACGTCCTGACTTTC. Translation: CASSQTQANVLTF.

This clonotype was observed many times. The CDR3 sequence: CASSSWGTGSGYTF. CDR3 nucleotides: TGTGCCAGCAGTAGTTGGGGCACAGGGAGTGGCTACACCTTC. The chain combines TRBV28 with TRBJ1-2, with a weak D call TRBD1 (6 bases). The V and J ends lost 5 bases and 7 bases respectively, with 17 bases between them. This CDR3 has 14 residues. Germline assignment: CDR1 MDHEN and CDR2 SYDVKM.